The 23 T cell receptor beta chains presented below share a single source sample, sequenced in a study of blood T cell repertoires in COVID-19. TCRdb's copy holds only in-frame clones and misses some; the assay was immunoSEQ multiplex PCR. The sample contains about 160,000 clones, approximately 79% of which appear only once. The specimen was peripheral blood. The receptors originated from a woman aged 40 to 55 with COVID-19, enrolled during active disease.

This clone was seen a single time. The rearrangement links TRBV28 to TRBJ2-2; 8 bases are shared with TRBD2. CDR1 and CDR2 from the germline V gene are MDHEN and SYDVKM. With V trimmed by 6 bases and J by 5 bases, 11 bases remained unmatched. The CDR3 is 16 residues long. The CDR3 here is CASSQSGTRLTGELFF. Here the CDR3 DNA reads TGTGCCAGCAGCCAATCCGGGACTAGGCTTACCGGGGAGCTGTTTTTT.

This chain connects TRBV11-2 to TRBJ2-4, with a tentative D call TRBD2 (6 bases). CDR3 size: 14 residues. Germline-derived CDR1 and CDR2 are SGHAT and FQNNGV. The V end was cut by 3 bases, the J end by 5 bases, with 11 bases between. The CDR3 sequence is CASSLTGSENIQYF. The CDR3 DNA reads as TGTGCCAGCAGCTTGACCGGGAGTGAAAACATTCAGTACTTC.

This rearrangement joins TRBV2 to TRBJ1-4; possible D gene TRBD1, 5 bases. Trimming took off 5 bases at V and 3 bases at J, with 13 bases between the two ends. Germline CDR1 SNHLY, CDR2 FYNNEI. The CDR3 contains 15 residues. CDR3 sequence (DNA): TGTGCCAGCAGTACCCAAAGGGGTGCTAATGAAAAACTGTTTTTT. Translation: CASSTQRGANEKLFF.

In its sample, this clone was seen once. J is TRBJ2-5 and V is TRBV5-4; 8 bases are shared with TRBD2. The CDR3 is made up of 15 amino acids. Trimming removed 4 bases from V and 4 bases from J; junction bases left unmatched: 9. Germline CDR1 and CDR2: SGHNT and YYREEE (reference sequence). CDR3 bases: TGTGCCAGCAGCCCCGGGACTAGAGGAGGAGAGACCCAGTACTTC. This codes for CASSPGTRGGETQYF. The full variable domain, rest sourced from reference TRBV5-4 and TRBJ2-5, is ETGVTQSPTHLIKTRGQQVTLRCSSQSGHNTVSWYQQALGQGPQFIFQYYREEENGRGNFPPRFSGLQFPNYSSELNVNALELDDSALYLCASSPGTRGGETQYFGPGTRLLVL.

This rearrangement joins TRBV27 to TRBJ2-7; 12 nucleotides align to TRBD2. Germline-derived CDR1 and CDR2 are MNHEY and SMNVEV (reference sequence). The CDR3 sequence is 15 residues long. V shed 5 bases and J 2 bases; nucleotides not matched to a gene: 4. The CDR3 bases are TGTGCCAGCAGTCAACTAGCGGGAGGAGCCTACGAGCAGTACTTC. Amino acid sequence: CASSQLAGGAYEQYF.

The CDR3 bases are TGTGCCAGCAGCGGACCGACTAGCGGGAGCACAGATACGCAGTATTTT. This gives the protein CASSGPTSGSTDTQYF. This chain connects TRBV9 to TRBJ2-3; TRBD2 matches 10 bases. In germline, CDR1 is SGDLS, CDR2 YYNGEE. The CDR3 contains 16 residues. The junction had 4 bases not matched to a gene; V was cut back by 3 bases and J by 0 bases.

The chain uses TRBV2 and TRBJ1-2; D is possibly TRBD1 (5 bases). This CDR3 is built from 15 residues. From germline, CDR1 is SNHLY and CDR2 FYNNEI. V gave up 2 bases and J gave up 5 bases, with 15 bases separating them. The CDR3 DNA reads TGTGCCAGCAGTGAACGGGGGACGAGAGGTTATGGCTACACCTTC. Translated, it gives CASSERGTRGYGYTF.

The chain combines TRBV5-1 with TRBJ2-3; 8 positions match TRBD1. The trim removed 4 bases at V and 10 bases at J, leaving 17 bases unmatched. The CDR3 runs to 16 residues. Per the germline V gene, CDR1 is SGHRS and CDR2 is YFSETQ. The CDR3 region is CASSPSTGAAGPPQYF. The CDR3 region has the DNA TGCGCCAGCAGCCCGTCGACAGGGGCCGCCGGGCCGCCGCAGTATTTT.

This clone was seen only a few times. J is TRBJ2-5 and V is TRBV19; 7 bases are a match to TRBD1. The CDR3 length is 14 residues. Germline values: CDR1 LNHDA, CDR2 SQIVND (reference sequence). The ends lost 5 bases at V and 6 bases at J; junction bases unmatched: 9. The CDR3 sequence is CASSAQGESKTQYF. The CDR3 region has the DNA TGTGCCAGTAGTGCCCAGGGGGAATCAAAGACCCAGTACTTC.

The V call is TRBV6-5, the J call TRBJ2-5; possible D gene TRBD1, 6 bases. The CDR3 has 12 residues. V lost 7 bases and J 5 bases, leaving 11 bases between the germline ends. Germline CDR1 is MNHEY and CDR2 is SVGAGI. In DNA, the CDR3 is TGTGCCAGCACCGCTCAGGGGGAGACCCAGTACTTC. Translation gives CASTAQGETQYF.

This clone was detected ten times or more. This chain uses TRBV3-1 (or the pseudogene TRBV3-2) with TRBJ1-3; D remains ambiguous. Trimming shortened V by 1 base and J by 4 bases, and 8 bases separated the two germline ends. Germline-derived CDR1 and CDR2 are LGHDT and YNNKEL (reference sequence). The CDR3 spans 14 residues. DNA of the CDR3: TGTGCCAGCAGCCAAGGAGGTCCAGGAAACACCATATATTTT. Protein sequence: CASSQGGPGNTIYF.

This rearrangement joins TRBV3-1 (or the pseudogene TRBV3-2) to TRBJ1-2; D possibly corresponds to TRBD1 (6 bases). V lost 1 base and J 7 bases, leaving 10 bases between the germline ends. CDR1 LGHDT and CDR2 YNNKEL come from the germline V gene (reference sequence). CDR3 length: 13 amino acids. The CDR3 loop reads CASSQVGAGGYTF. The DNA of the CDR3 is TGTGCCAGCAGCCAAGTGGGGGCGGGTGGCTACACCTTC.

The sample holds one count of this clone. The J gene is TRBJ1-5, the V gene TRBV15; 8 bases align to TRBD1. Trimming at V came to 0 bases and at J to 4 bases, leaving 2 bases not matched to a gene. The CDR3 spans 15 residues. Germline V gene lookup returns CDR1 LNHNV and CDR2 YYDKDF (reference sequence). The CDR3 protein is CATSREQGANQPQHF. The CDR3 DNA is TGTGCCACCAGCAGAGAGCAGGGGGCGAATCAGCCCCAGCATTTT.

This clone has just a few counts. The chain recombines TRBV2 with TRBJ1-6; D remains ambiguous. The CDR3 loop spans 17 amino acids. CDR1 and CDR2 from the germline V gene are SNHLY and FYNNEI. V was trimmed by 0 bases and J by 0 bases, leaving 9 bases between them. CDR3 DNA sequence: TGTGCCAGCAGTGAAGCGCTGGGGAGCTCCTATAATTCACCCCTCCACTTT. Translated, it gives CASSEALGSSYNSPLHF.

In DNA, the CDR3 is TGTGCCAGCAGCCTCAGGGGCAGTAGTTCTGGGGCCAACGTCCTGACTTTC. Translating gives CASSLRGSSSGANVLTF. V usage is TRBV7-3 and J usage is TRBJ2-6; D is perhaps TRBD1 (6 bases). V lost 5 bases to trimming and J lost 1 base, with 15 bases between them. This CDR3 has 17 residues. Germline CDR1 reads SGHTA; CDR2 reads FQGTGA.

The table lists this clone with a few counts. The chain employs TRBV19 and TRBJ2-1, with D perhaps matching TRBD1 (5 bases). There are 15 residues in the CDR3. Trimming pared 1 base from V and 8 bases from J, leaving 15 bases between. Germline V gives CDR1 LNHDA, CDR2 SQIVND (reference sequence). CDR3 nucleotides: TGTGCCAGTAGTATAGGCCAGGGAAAGGGTTATGAGCAGTTCTTC. Its translation: CASSIGQGKGYEQFF.

The chain uses TRBV28 and TRBJ2-7, with D unresolved. CDR3 length: 12 residues. Deletions cut 3 bases from V and 3 bases from J, with 6 bases between. Germline loops: CDR1 MDHEN, CDR2 SYDVKM. The DNA of the CDR3 is TGTGCCAGCAGTTTTACATACTACGAGCAGTACTTC. Amino acid sequence: CASSFTYYEQYF.

The chain combines TRBV27 with TRBJ2-7; D possibly corresponds to TRBD1 (6 bases). CDR3 length: 14 residues. Trimming took 7 bases from V and 2 from J, leaving 15 bases between them. CDR1 is MNHEY, CDR2 SMNVEV, per germline (reference sequence). The CDR3 loop is CASNPRGGTYEQYF. CDR3 nucleotides: TGTGCCAGCAACCCCAGGGGTGGAACCTACGAGCAGTACTTC.

This chain links TRBV28 with TRBJ1-2; TRBD1 matches 10 bases. Germline CDR1 MDHEN, CDR2 SYDVKM. The J segment lost 1 base and the V segment lost 5 bases, leaving 13 bases of the junction unmatched. The CDR3 loop spans 18 amino acids. CDR3 in amino acids: CASSEVGTGDRHNYGYTF. The CDR3 region has the DNA TGTGCCAGCAGTGAAGTCGGGACAGGGGATCGTCATAACTATGGCTACACCTTC.

The rearrangement links TRBV7-2 to TRBJ2-1; 8 nucleotides agree with TRBD2. Germline loops: CDR1 SGHTA, CDR2 FQGNSA. The CDR3 extends over 13 amino acids. Trimming at V came to 5 bases and at J to 10 bases, leaving 7 bases not matched to a gene. Here the CDR3 reads CASSRRGAVEQFF. The CDR3, as DNA: TGTGCCAGCAGCCGGCGGGGGGCGGTAGAGCAGTTCTTC.

V is TRBV27 and J is TRBJ2-1; D may be TRBD2 (5 bases). V lost 5 bases, J lost 3 bases, and 11 bases lay in between. Germline V gene data show CDR1 as MNHEY and CDR2 as SMNVEV (reference sequence). The CDR3 has 14 amino acids. CDR3 sequence reads: CASSASYRYNEQFF. CDR3 sequence (DNA): TGTGCCAGCAGTGCTAGCTACCGCTACAATGAGCAGTTCTTC.

The chain joins TRBV4-2 to TRBJ2-1, with 10 bases matching TRBD2. The V gene end was trimmed by 5 bases and the J gene end by 9 bases; junction bases not matched to a gene: 10. The germline V gene has CDR1 LGHNA and CDR2 YNFKEQ. This CDR3 spans 15 amino acids. The CDR3 DNA reads TGTGCCAGCAGCTATCGAGCGGGGGGGCTCGTTGAGCAGTTCTTC. This sequence encodes CASSYRAGGLVEQFF.

This chain joins TRBV6-5 and TRBJ2-1, with 11 bases fitting TRBD2. The CDR3 covers 16 residues. The V segment lost 2 bases and the J segment 6 bases; nucleotides outside the gene matches: 6. Germline CDR1 reads MNHEY; CDR2 reads SVGAGI. The CDR3 region has the DNA TGTGCCAGCAGTTACGGGTATAGCGGGAGGGCCAATGAGCAGTTCTTC. Residues: CASSYGYSGRANEQFF.